The sequence of this T cell receptor (beta chain) was determined in a study of CD8 T cells in ankylosing spondylitis (TCRdb year 2017). About the study as a whole: To find TCR variants linked to disease, the study profiled T cell receptor beta repertoires in ankylosing spondylitis patients and healthy donors. Samples of peripheral blood were taken, and for ankylosing spondylitis patients, synovial fluid was collected as well. The full study cohort was made up of approximately 27 ankylosing spondylitis patients and approximately 100 healthy donors.

Study-wide findings and limitations: Blood from ankylosing spondylitis patients appeared to be characterized by a TCR beta motif composed of roughly 8 highly homologous amino acid variants. Some motif variants were previously reported in synovial fluid and blood of reactive arthritis patients, suggesting common disease-initiation mechanisms. The disease-linked clones were reported as significantly enriched in matched synovial fluid samples from ankylosing spondylitis patients. The disease-linked clones had a CD8+ phenotype and were found at relatively low frequencies in peripheral blood.

Taken from the germline V gene, the CDR1 and CDR2 loops are SQVTM and ANQGSEA. The CDR3 starts with the cysteine, ends with the phenylalanine, and has 14 residues. Of all the DNA, just the CDR3 is kept, 42 bases in frame from base 1. Sequencing instrument: Illumina HiSeq 2500. Quantitative 5'-RACE with molecular barcodes was the method used to prepare the TCR beta libraries. In the source study's methods: A new computational method based on a probabilistic model of VDJ rearrangement was used to identify disease-linked TCR variants. The raw public data were reprocessed by TCRdb itself: fastp quality trimming at Q25, MiXCR clonotype calling, in-frame beta chains only. Identical CDR3 protein sequences are pooled into one entry, listed with their most common genes and DNA. These V and J calls derive from TCRdb rather than the authors' analysis. A total of 250,000 to 300,000 distinct CDR3 sequences appear in this sample, over 15% of them only once. The ten largest clones take up 7.5% to 9.5% of the sample.

This clonotype showed up just a few times. Its antigen remains unidentified. Qualities for individual bases were not recorded, and no much larger clone is one base off. The sample taken for sequencing was blood, either unsorted or a sorted T cell fraction (not recorded which). In this chain, TRBV29-1 is recombined with TRBJ1-2, with the D segment identity uncertain. This TCR came from a male donor with ankylosing spondylitis or in good health (not recorded which). The CDR3 region: CSHKALGGIYGYTF. The DNA sequence is TGCAGTCACAAGGCCCTAGGCGGAATCTATGGCTACACCTTC.